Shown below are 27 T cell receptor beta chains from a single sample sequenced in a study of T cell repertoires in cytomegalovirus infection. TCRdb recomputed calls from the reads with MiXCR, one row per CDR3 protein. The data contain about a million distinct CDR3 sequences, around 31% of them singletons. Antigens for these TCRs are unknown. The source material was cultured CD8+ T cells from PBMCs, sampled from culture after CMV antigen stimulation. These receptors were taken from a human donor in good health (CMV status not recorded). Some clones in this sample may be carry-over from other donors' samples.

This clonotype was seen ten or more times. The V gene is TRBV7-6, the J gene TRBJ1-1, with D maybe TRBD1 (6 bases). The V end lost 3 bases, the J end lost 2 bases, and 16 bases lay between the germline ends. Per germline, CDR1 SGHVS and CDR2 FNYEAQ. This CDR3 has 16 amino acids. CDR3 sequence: CASSFDRDRPNTEAFF. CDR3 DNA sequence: TGTGCCAGCAGCTTCGACCGAGACAGGCCCAACACTGAAGCTTTCTTT. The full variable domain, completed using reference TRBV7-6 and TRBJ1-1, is GAGVSQSPRYKVTKRGQDVALRCDPISGHVSLYWYRQALGQGPEFLTYFNYEAQQDKSGLPNDRFSAERPEGSISTLTIQRTEQRDSAMYRCASSFDRDRPNTEAFFGQGTRLTVV.

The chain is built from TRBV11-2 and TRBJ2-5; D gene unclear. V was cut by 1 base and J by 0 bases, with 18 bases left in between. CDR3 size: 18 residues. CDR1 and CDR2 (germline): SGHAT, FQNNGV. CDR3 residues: CASSLGVDRATDQETQYF. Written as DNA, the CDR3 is TGTGCCAGCAGCTTAGGGGTTGATAGGGCTACGGACCAAGAGACCCAGTACTTC.

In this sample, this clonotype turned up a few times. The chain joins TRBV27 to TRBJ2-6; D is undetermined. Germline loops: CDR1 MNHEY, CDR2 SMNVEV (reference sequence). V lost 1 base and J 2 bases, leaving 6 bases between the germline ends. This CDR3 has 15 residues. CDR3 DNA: TGTGCCAGCAGTTTATTTTTTCCTGGGGCCAACGTCCTGACTTTC. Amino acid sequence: CASSLFFPGANVLTF. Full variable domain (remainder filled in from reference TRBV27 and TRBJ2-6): EAQVTQNPRYLITVTGKKLTVTCSQNMNHEYMSWYRQDPGLGLRQIYYSMNVEVTDKGDVPEGYKVSRKEKRNFPLILESPSPNQTSLYFCASSLFFPGANVLTFGAGSRLTVL.

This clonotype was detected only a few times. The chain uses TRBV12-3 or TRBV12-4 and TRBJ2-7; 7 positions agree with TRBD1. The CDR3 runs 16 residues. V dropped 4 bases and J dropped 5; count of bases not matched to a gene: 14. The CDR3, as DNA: TGTGCCAGCAGTTCGCCCGAACAGGGGACAATCCACGAGCAGTACTTC. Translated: CASSSPEQGTIHEQYF.

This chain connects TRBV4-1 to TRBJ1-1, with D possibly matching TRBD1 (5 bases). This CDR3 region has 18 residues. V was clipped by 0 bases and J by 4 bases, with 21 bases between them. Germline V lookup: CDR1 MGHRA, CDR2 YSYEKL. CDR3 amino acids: CASSQDPRQMEGSTEAFF. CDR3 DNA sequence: TGCGCCAGCAGCCAAGATCCGAGACAGATGGAGGGAAGCACTGAAGCTTTCTTT.

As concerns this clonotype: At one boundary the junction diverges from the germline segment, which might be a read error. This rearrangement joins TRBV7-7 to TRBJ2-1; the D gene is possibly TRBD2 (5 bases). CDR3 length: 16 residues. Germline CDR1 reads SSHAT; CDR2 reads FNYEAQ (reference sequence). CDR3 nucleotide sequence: TGTGCTAGCAGCTCCGACAACGGGGTCGGGCGCAATGAGCAGTTCTTC. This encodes CASSSDNGVGRNEQFF. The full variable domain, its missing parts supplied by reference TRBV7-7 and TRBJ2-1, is GAGVSQSPRYKVTKRGQDVTLRCDPISSHATLYWYQQALGQGPEFLTYFNYEAQPDKSGLPSDRFSAERPEGSISTLTIQRTEQRDSAMYRCASSSDNGVGRNEQFFGPGTRLTVL.

For the CDR3, the DNA is TGTGCCAGCAGTGAAAGGGGGGAAGGGAACACTGAAGCTTTCTTT. Amino acids: CASSERGEGNTEAFF. V gene TRBV2 combines with J gene TRBJ1-1; TRBD1 is a possible D gene (6 bases). Germline V gives CDR1 SNHLY, CDR2 FYNNEI. The CDR3 is 15 residues long. V gave up 2 bases and J gave up 1 base, with 11 bases separating them. Full variable domain (missing parts from reference TRBV2 and TRBJ1-1): EPEVTQTPSHQVTQMGQEVILRCVPISNHLYFYWYRQILGQKVEFLVSFYNNEISEKSEIFDDQFSVERPDGSNFTLKIRSTKLEDSAMYFCASSERGEGNTEAFFGQGTRLTVV.

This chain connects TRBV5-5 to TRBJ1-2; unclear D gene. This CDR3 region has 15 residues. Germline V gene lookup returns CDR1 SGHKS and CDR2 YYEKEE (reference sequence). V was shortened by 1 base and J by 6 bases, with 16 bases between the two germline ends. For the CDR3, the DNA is TGTGCCAGCAGCTTGTGGCATCCAGAAAGGGATGGCTACACCTTC. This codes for CASSLWHPERDGYTF.

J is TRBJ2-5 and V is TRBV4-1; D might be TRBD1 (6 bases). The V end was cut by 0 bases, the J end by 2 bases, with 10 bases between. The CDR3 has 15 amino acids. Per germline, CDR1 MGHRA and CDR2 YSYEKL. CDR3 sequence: CASSQDRGQQETQYF. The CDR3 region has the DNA TGCGCCAGCAGCCAAGACCGTGGACAGCAAGAGACCCAGTACTTC.

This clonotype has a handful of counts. The CDR3 region has the DNA TGTGCCAGCAGCTTAGATGCGGGGAACAATGAGCAGTTCTTC. Residues: CASSLDAGNNEQFF. The gene calls are TRBV7-2 and TRBJ2-1; a possible D gene is TRBD2 (6 bases). Trimming pared 1 base from V and 5 bases from J, leaving 9 bases between. Germline CDR1 and CDR2: SGHTA and FQGNSA. CDR3 length equals 14 residues.

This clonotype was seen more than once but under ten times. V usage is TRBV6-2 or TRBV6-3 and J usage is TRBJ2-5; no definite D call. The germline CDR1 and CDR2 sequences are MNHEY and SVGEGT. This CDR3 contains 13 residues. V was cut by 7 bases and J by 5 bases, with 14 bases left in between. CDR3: CASTGSSAETQYF. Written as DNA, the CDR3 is TGTGCCAGCACCGGCTCCTCAGCGGAGACCCAGTACTTC.

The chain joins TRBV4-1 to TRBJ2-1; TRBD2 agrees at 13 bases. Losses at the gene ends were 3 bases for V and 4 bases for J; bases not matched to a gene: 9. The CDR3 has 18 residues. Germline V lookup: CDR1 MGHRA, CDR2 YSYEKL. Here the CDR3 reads CASSHATSGGARYNEQFF. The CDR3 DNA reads TGCGCCAGCAGCCATGCCACTAGCGGGGGGGCTCGGTACAATGAGCAGTTCTTC.

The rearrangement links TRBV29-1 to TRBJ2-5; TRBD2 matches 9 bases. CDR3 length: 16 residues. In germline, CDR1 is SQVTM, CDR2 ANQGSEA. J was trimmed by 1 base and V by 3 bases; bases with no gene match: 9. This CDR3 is CSVDRLAGRTQETQYF. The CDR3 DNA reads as TGCAGCGTTGACCGGCTAGCGGGGAGGACCCAAGAGACCCAGTACTTC. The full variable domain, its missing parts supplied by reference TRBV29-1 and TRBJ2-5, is SAVISQKPSRDICQRGTSLTIQCQVDSQVTMMFWYRQQPGQSLTLIATANQGSEATYESGFVIDKFPISRPNLTFSTLTVSNMSPEDSSIYLCSVDRLAGRTQETQYFGPGTRLLVL.

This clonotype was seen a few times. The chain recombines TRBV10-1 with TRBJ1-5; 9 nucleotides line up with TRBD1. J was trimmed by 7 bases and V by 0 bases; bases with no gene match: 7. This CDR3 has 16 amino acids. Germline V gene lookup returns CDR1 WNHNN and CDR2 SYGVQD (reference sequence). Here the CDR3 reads CASSESGQGSEQPQHF. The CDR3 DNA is TGCGCCAGCAGTGAGTCGGGACAGGGATCGGAGCAGCCCCAGCATTTT.

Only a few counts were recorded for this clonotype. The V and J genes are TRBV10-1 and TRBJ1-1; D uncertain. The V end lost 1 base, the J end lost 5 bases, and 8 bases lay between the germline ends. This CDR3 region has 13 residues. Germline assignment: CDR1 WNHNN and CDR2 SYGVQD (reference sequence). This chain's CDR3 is CASSEFLRTEAFF. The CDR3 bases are TGCGCCAGCAGTGAGTTTCTGAGGACTGAAGCTTTCTTT.

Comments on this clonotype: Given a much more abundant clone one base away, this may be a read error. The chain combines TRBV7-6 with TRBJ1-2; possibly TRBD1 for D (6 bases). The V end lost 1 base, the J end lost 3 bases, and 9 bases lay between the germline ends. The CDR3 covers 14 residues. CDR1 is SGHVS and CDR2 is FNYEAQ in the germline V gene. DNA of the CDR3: TGTGCCAGCAGCTTAGACGGGGGCGACTATGGCTACACCTTC. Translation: CASSLDGGDYGYTF.

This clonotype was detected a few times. The CDR3 spells CASSPRNGSLRSIQYF. DNA for the CDR3: TGTGCCAGCAGCCCTAGGAATGGGTCCCTGCGGTCCATTCAGTACTTC. V and J are TRBV7-6 and TRBJ2-4, with D unclear. The CDR3 sequence is 16 residues long. The germline V and J ends were trimmed by 5 bases and 9 bases, with 23 bases remaining between them. The V gene's germline CDR1 is SGHVS and CDR2 FNYEAQ. Combining the CDR3 with reference TRBV7-6 and TRBJ2-4 gives the whole variable domain GAGVSQSPRYKVTKRGQDVALRCDPISGHVSLYWYRQALGQGPEFLTYFNYEAQQDKSGLPNDRFSAERPEGSISTLTIQRTEQRDSAMYRCASSPRNGSLRSIQYFGAGTRLSVL.

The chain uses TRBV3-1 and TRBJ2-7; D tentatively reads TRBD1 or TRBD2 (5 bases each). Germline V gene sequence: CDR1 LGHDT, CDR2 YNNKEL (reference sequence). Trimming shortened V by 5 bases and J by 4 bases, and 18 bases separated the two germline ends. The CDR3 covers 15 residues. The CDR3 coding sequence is TGTGCCAGCAGCTCAAAACCGGGGCAGCCGTACGAGCAGTACTTC. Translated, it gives CASSSKPGQPYEQYF.

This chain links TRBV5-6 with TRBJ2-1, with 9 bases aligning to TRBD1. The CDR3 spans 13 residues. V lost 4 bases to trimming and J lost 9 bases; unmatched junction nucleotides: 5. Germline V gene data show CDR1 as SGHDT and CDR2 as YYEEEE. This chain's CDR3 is CASSIGTGSEQFF. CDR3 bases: TGTGCCAGCAGCATAGGGACAGGGAGTGAGCAGTTCTTC.

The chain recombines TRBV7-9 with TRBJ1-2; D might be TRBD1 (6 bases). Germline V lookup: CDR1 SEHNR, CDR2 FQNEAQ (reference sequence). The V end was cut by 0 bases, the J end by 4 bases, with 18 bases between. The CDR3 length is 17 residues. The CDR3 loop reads CASSLAGASGERYGYTF. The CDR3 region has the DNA TGTGCCAGCAGCTTAGCGGGCGCGTCAGGGGAGCGCTATGGCTACACCTTC.

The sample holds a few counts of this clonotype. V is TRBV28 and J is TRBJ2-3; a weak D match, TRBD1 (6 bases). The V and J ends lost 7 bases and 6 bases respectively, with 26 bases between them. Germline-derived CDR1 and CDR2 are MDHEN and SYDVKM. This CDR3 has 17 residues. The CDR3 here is CASTPTQGFGTWDTQYF. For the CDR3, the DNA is TGTGCCAGCACCCCGACTCAGGGGTTCGGTACCTGGGATACGCAGTATTTT.

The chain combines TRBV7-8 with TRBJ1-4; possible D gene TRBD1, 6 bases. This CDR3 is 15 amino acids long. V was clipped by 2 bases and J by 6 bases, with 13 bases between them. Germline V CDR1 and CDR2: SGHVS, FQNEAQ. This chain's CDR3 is CASSLRGANYEKLFF. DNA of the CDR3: TGTGCCAGCAGCTTAAGGGGGGCCAATTATGAAAAACTGTTTTTT.

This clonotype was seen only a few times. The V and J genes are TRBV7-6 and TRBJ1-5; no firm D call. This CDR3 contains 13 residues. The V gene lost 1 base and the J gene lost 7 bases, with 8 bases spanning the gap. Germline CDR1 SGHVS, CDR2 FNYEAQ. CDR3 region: CASSLDGRQPQHF. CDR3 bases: TGTGCCAGCAGCTTAGACGGGAGGCAGCCCCAGCATTTT. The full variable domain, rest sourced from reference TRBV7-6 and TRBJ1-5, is GAGVSQSPRYKVTKRGQDVALRCDPISGHVSLYWYRQALGQGPEFLTYFNYEAQQDKSGLPNDRFSAERPEGSISTLTIQRTEQRDSAMYRCASSLDGRQPQHFGDGTRLSIL.

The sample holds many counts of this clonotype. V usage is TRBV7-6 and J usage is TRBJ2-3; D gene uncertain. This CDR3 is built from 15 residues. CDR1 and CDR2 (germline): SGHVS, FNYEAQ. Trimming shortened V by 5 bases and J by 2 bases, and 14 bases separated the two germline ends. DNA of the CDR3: TGTGCCAGCAGCCCATGGCCGACTGCCACAGATACGCAGTATTTT. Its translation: CASSPWPTATDTQYF.

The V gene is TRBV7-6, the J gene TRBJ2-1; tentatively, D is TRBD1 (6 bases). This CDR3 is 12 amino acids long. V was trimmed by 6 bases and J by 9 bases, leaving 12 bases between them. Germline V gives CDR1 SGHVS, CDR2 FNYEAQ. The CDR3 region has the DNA TGTGCCAGCAGGCAGGGGAATCCTGAGCAGTTCTTC. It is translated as CASRQGNPEQFF.

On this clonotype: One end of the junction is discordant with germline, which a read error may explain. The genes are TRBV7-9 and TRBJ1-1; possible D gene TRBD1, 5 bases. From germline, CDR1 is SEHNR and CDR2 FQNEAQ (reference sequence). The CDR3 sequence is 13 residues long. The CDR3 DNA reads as TGTACCAGCCCCGGGGGAATGGACACTGAAGCTTTCTTT. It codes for CTSPGGMDTEAFF.

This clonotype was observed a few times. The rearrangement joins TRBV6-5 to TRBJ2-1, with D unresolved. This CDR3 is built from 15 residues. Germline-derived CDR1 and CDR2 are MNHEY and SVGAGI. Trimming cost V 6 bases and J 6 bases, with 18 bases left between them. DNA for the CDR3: TGTGCCAGCAGGGCCGGGCCTTCTCCCCCCAATGAGCAGTTCTTC. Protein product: CASRAGPSPPNEQFF.